These 15 T cell receptor beta chains were all obtained from the same sample, sequenced in a study of T cells of healthy individuals. TCRdb re-analysed the 5' RACE reads in MiXCR, keeping a single row per CDR3 protein. The sample lists over 95,000 distinct CDR3 sequences; around 17% were seen once. The receptors derive from a human donor in good health.

The rearrangement uses TRBV11-2 and TRBJ1-1; D is undetermined. V was trimmed by 5 bases and J by 0 bases, leaving 13 bases between them. The CDR3 contains 15 residues. In germline, CDR1 is SGHAT, CDR2 FQNNGV. The CDR3 DNA sequence: TGTGCCAGCAGCCCTGGGAAAGACATGAACACTGAAGCTTTCTTT. Its translation is CASSPGKDMNTEAFF.

The CDR3: CASSLERLGSGANVLTF. The CDR3, as DNA: TGTGCCAGCAGTTTAGAGAGATTGGGGTCTGGGGCCAACGTCCTGACTTTC. This chain joins TRBV6-5 and TRBJ2-6, with D unresolved. Germline CDR1 and CDR2: MNHEY and SVGAGI. V was cut by 4 bases and J by 1 base, with 14 bases left in between. CDR3 length: 17 residues.

The chain links TRBV14 to TRBJ2-5, with D uncertain. V was cut by 3 bases and J by 5 bases, with 19 bases left in between. The CDR3 length is 16 residues. Germline V gene lookup returns CDR1 SGHDN and CDR2 FVKESK. The CDR3 here is CASSQLKGPGNETQYF. CDR3 coding DNA: TGTGCCAGCAGCCAGCTTAAAGGACCAGGAAATGAGACCCAGTACTTC.

This clonotype has a handful of counts. V is TRBV20-1 and J is TRBJ2-7; D could derive from TRBD1 or TRBD2 (5 bases each). The germline V gene has CDR1 DFQATT and CDR2 SNEGSKA (reference sequence). V lost 0 bases and J 1 base, leaving 13 bases between the germline ends. CDR3 length: 15 amino acids. CDR3 in amino acids: CSARDWDVVSYEQYF. The CDR3, as DNA: TGCAGTGCTAGAGATTGGGACGTTGTATCCTACGAGCAGTACTTC.

Of note for this clonotype: Given a much more abundant clone one base away, this may be a read error. V gene TRBV9 combines with J gene TRBJ2-2; maybe TRBD2 (6 bases). There are 15 residues in the CDR3. The germline gives CDR1 SGDLS, CDR2 YYNGEE. CDR3 sequence (DNA): TGTGACAGCAGCGTAGTTGCGGGGTACACCGGGGAGCTGTTTTTT. Amino acid sequence: CDSSVVAGYTGELFF.

The sample holds a few counts of this clonotype. The V and J genes are TRBV24-1 and TRBJ2-2; 13 nucleotides agree with TRBD2. J was trimmed by 4 bases and V by 7 bases; bases with no gene match: 5. This CDR3 contains 16 residues. Germline CDR1 and CDR2: KGHDR and SFDVKD. This CDR3 reads CATSKRLAGGTGELFF. The CDR3 DNA reads as TGTGCCACCAGCAAGAGACTAGCGGGAGGCACCGGGGAGCTGTTTTTT.

The rearrangement joins TRBV12-3 or TRBV12-4 to TRBJ2-7; 9 positions agree with TRBD1. J gave up 2 bases and V 3 bases, and 5 bases lay outside the gene matches. The CDR3 length is 15 residues. In DNA form, the CDR3 reads TGTGCCAGCAGTTTCGGGACAGGGTATCCCTACGAGCAGTACTTC. Protein: CASSFGTGYPYEQYF.

This clonotype was detected a few times. This chain joins TRBV4-2 and TRBJ2-7, with D possibly matching TRBD2 (6 bases). Looked up from germline, CDR1 is LGHNA and CDR2 is YNFKEQ. The CDR3 is made up of 14 amino acids. Between the trimmed V and J ends, which lost 0 bases and 4 bases, there was a span of 10 bases. The CDR3 here is CASSQEGTLYEQYF. The CDR3 DNA sequence: TGTGCCAGCAGCCAAGAGGGGACTCTATACGAGCAGTACTTC.

The chain is built from TRBV28 and TRBJ2-7, with 9 bases matching TRBD1. The CDR3 sequence is 16 residues long. Losses at the gene ends were 5 bases for V and 2 bases for J; bases not matched to a gene: 10. Germline-derived CDR1 and CDR2 are MDHEN and SYDVKM. The CDR3 sequence: CASSDLPGQGTYEQYF. The CDR3 DNA follows: TGTGCCAGCAGTGACCTCCCGGGACAGGGTACCTACGAGCAGTACTTC.

The chain uses TRBV6-2 or TRBV6-3 and TRBJ1-3; D remains ambiguous. The ends were cut back, 7 bases at V and 0 bases at J, with 10 bases in the middle. In germline, CDR1 is MNHEY, CDR2 SVGEGT. This CDR3 is built from 14 residues. The CDR3 loop is CASTGASSGNTIYF. The CDR3 DNA is TGTGCCAGCACGGGCGCGAGCTCTGGAAACACCATATATTTT.

This clonotype has ten or more counts. The V gene is TRBV19, the J gene TRBJ2-7; D is uncertain. CDR1 and CDR2 (germline): LNHDA, SQIVND (reference sequence). V lost 4 bases, J lost 1 base, and 17 bases lay in between. CDR3 length: 16 amino acids. The CDR3 sequence: CASSTASRAISYEQYF. CDR3 nucleotide sequence: TGTGCCAGTAGTACAGCAAGTCGTGCGATTTCCTACGAGCAGTACTTC. The full variable domain, completed using reference TRBV19 and TRBJ2-7, is DGGITQSPKYLFRKEGQNVTLSCEQNLNHDAMYWYRQDPGQGLRLIYYSQIVNDFQKGDIAEGYSVSREKKESFPLTVTSAQKNPTAFYLCASSTASRAISYEQYFGPGTRLTVT.

This chain links TRBV10-3 with TRBJ1-6, with 10 bases that match TRBD1. The trim removed 2 bases at V and 3 bases at J, leaving 1 base unmatched. The CDR3 length is 16 residues. Germline CDR1 and CDR2: ENHRY and SYGVKD. In DNA form, the CDR3 reads TGTGCCATCAGTGAGGGGGACAGGGGCTATAATTCACCCCTCCACTTT. It is translated as CAISEGDRGYNSPLHF.

The chain links TRBV6-2 or TRBV6-3 to TRBJ1-5; 8 bases agree with TRBD1. V shed 0 bases and J 5 bases; nucleotides not matched to a gene: 9. CDR3 length: 17 residues. Looked up from germline, CDR1 is MNHEY and CDR2 is SVGEGT. CDR3 residues: CASSYSTGQGNDQPQHF. Written as DNA, the CDR3 is TGTGCCAGCAGTTACTCCACTGGACAGGGTAACGATCAGCCCCAGCATTTT.

In this sample, this clonotype turned up many times. V and J are TRBV18 and TRBJ1-3, with 7 bases identical to TRBD1. Trimming took 0 bases from V and 0 from J; bases not matched to a gene: 5. This CDR3 spans 17 amino acids. From germline, CDR1 is KGHSH and CDR2 LQKENI. The CDR3 sequence is CASSPPGQRVSGNTIYF. The CDR3 bases are TGTGCCAGCTCACCACCGGGACAGCGCGTCTCTGGAAACACCATATATTTT.

This clonotype was detected ten times or more. The chain recombines TRBV20-1 with TRBJ2-1, with D possibly being TRBD1 or TRBD2 (5 bases each). The CDR3 length is 14 residues. CDR1 and CDR2 (germline): DFQATT, SNEGSKA (reference sequence). The ends were cut back, 3 bases at V and 7 bases at J, with 16 bases in the middle. Written as DNA, the CDR3 is TGCAGTGCTAGTGAGGGGAGAGGACTGAATGAGCAGTTCTTC. Its protein product is CSASEGRGLNEQFF.